What follows describes a single T cell receptor (beta chain). Trimming removed 4 bases from V and 4 bases from J, with 7 bases in between. Per the germline V gene, CDR1 is SGHAT and CDR2 is FQNNGV. This CDR3 is 13 amino acids long. These data originate in a study of T cell changes during pregnancy in multiple sclerosis. Data came from immunoSEQ multiplex PCR; TCRdb stores just in-frame clones and leaves some out. This sample yields approximately 99,000 clones, of which approximately 90% are seen a single time; around 0.79% belongs to the top ten. The chain uses TRBV11-2 and TRBJ2-2, with D possibly TRBD2 on 5 matching bases. This clonotype was sampled from a female donor in good health, enrolled as a control in a pregnancy study. The source material was peripheral blood, sampled in the second trimester of pregnancy. CDR3: CASSWSGTGELFF. The CDR3, as DNA: TGTGCCAGCAGCTGGAGCGGCACCGGGGAGCTGTTTTTT.